This TCR beta chain was captured by sequencing in a study of T cells after yellow fever vaccination. Study findings and constraints: Within FACS-sorted repertoires, abundant clonotypes contaminating from the bulk population could be present. Detected again after the booster were most primary-vaccination clones, at 96% CD4 and approximately 87% CD8. The CD4 compartment and the CD8 compartment contained a small share of clonotypes in common.

Conversion of TCR transcripts into cDNA relied on 5'RACE template switching, which added a universal primer site and UMIs. TCRdb processed the 5' RACE reads anew with MiXCR; each CDR3 protein has one entry. In the table there are about 47,000 distinct CDR3 sequences, roughly 7.4% of which are singletons. This CDR3 is built from 13 residues. The germline CDR1 and CDR2 sequences are MNHEY and SVGAGI. The V end was cut by 0 bases, the J end by 6 bases, with 6 bases between. This clonotype was observed at least ten times. The target antigen is unknown. The input for sequencing was CD8+ T cells sorted from PBMCs, taken more than 14 days after the first yellow fever vaccination. This TCR was recovered from a man aged 18 to 35 who received the YFV17D yellow fever vaccine. The V call is TRBV6-5, the J call TRBJ2-1; D is ambiguous. In DNA, the CDR3 is TGTGCCAGCAGTTACTCGAAAGGCAATGAGCAGTTCTTC. Its translation: CASSYSKGNEQFF.